This T cell receptor (beta chain) was captured in a study of shared clonotypes between healthy human individuals. There are 11 residues in the CDR3. Trimming cost V 3 bases and J 15 bases; bases outside gene matches: 4. The germline V gene encodes CDR1 WNHNN and CDR2 SYGVQD (reference sequence). Sequencing was performed with immunoSEQ multiplex PCR; in TCRdb, only in-frame clones are kept and a portion is missing. The table has approximately 700,000 clones, about three quarters seen once. The source is a woman aged 25 to 45 in good health. The chain couples TRBV10-1 to TRBJ2-1; 8 bases match TRBD1. Material for sequencing was memory CD4+ T cells sorted from blood. Subset of the sample: CD45RA-negative fraction. CDR3 loop: CASSDRTGLFF. In DNA, the CDR3 is TGCGCCAGCAGTGATAGGACAGGGTTGTTCTTC.